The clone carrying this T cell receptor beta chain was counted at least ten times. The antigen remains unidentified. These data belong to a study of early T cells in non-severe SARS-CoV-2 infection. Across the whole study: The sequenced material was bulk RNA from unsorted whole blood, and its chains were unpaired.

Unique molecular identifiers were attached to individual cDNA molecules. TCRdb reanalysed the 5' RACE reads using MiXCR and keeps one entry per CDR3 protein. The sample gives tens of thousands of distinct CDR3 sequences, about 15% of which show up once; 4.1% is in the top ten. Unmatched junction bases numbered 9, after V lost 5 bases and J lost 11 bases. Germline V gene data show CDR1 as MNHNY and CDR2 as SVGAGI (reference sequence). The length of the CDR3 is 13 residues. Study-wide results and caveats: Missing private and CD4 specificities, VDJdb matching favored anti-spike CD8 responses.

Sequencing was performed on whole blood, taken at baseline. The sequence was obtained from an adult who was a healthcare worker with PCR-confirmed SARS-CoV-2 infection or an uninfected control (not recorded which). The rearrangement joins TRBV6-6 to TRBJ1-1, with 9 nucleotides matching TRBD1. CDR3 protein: CASSPQGDRDAFF. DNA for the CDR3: TGTGCCAGCAGTCCCCAAGGGGACAGGGACGCTTTCTTT.